The 27 T cell receptor beta chains below all came from one sample that was sequenced in a study of molecular identifiers for immune sequencing clone quantification. TCRdb re-called the PCR reads with MiXCR, one entry per CDR3 protein. The sample contains about 320,000 distinct CDR3 sequences, 20% to 25% of which appear only once. Sequencing was done on a sample of naive CD8+ T cells from blood, with Jurkat cell RNA spiked in. As to subset: FACS-sorted CD8+CD4-CCR7+CD45RA+ naive T cells. Every receptor here comes from a human donor in good health. Some libraries in this study had Jurkat cell RNA spiked in.

With respect to this clonotype: This may arise from a read error, as a much more abundant clone is one base away. The chain carries TRBV6-5 and TRBJ2-7; tentatively, D is TRBD1 or TRBD2 (6 bases each). V gave up 0 bases and J gave up 5 bases, with 14 bases separating them. Germline V gene sequence: CDR1 MNHEY, CDR2 SVGAGI. The CDR3 sequence is 15 residues long. CDR3 DNA: TGTGCCAGCAGTTACTCGGGGGGCGGGTCGGACGAGCAGTACTTC. Amino acid sequence: CASSYSGGGSDEQYF.

As regards this clonotype: Given a much more abundant clone one base away, this may be a read error. The chain is built from TRBV2 and TRBJ1-5; a possible D gene is TRBD1 (6 bases). The CDR3 extends over 16 amino acids. The germline CDR1 and CDR2 sequences are SNHLY and FYNNEI. The CDR3 DNA follows: TGTGCCCGCAGTGATATAACAGGGTCGCTGAATCAGCCCCAGCATTTT. It is translated as CARSDITGSLNQPQHF.

The table lists this clonotype with many counts. The chain couples TRBV5-1 to TRBJ2-3, with TRBD2 matching 10 bases. V was clipped by 4 bases and J by 6 bases; unmatched bases: 11. This CDR3 region has 16 residues. In germline, CDR1 is SGHRS, CDR2 YFSETQ. The CDR3 region is CASSQALAGAADTQYF. CDR3 nucleotide sequence: TGCGCCAGCAGCCAAGCCCTAGCGGGAGCGGCGGATACGCAGTATTTT.

This clonotype was detected once. A much larger clone is a single base away; this may be a read error. The conserved phenylalanine or tryptophan normally closing the CDR3 is absent here, so this likely arose from a read error. The chain has TRBV5-6 and TRBJ1-1, with 9 positions matching TRBD1. The CDR3 runs to 14 residues. The germline CDR1 and CDR2 sequences are SGHDT and YYEEEE. V dropped 4 bases and J dropped 8; count of bases not matched to a gene: 9. The CDR3 loop reads CASSTRDREAEAFY. The CDR3, as DNA: TGTGCCAGCAGCACCCGGGACAGGGAGGCCGAAGCTTTCTAT.

The chain is built from TRBV20-1 and TRBJ2-3; TRBD1 is a possible D gene (6 bases). The CDR3 covers 16 residues. Per the germline V gene, CDR1 is DFQATT and CDR2 is SNEGSKA (reference sequence). V was cut by 0 bases and J by 2 bases, with 15 bases left in between. CDR3 sequence (DNA): TGCAGTGCTAGAGATATCCCAGGGGACGACACAGATACGCAGTATTTT. This codes for CSARDIPGDDTDTQYF.

Of note for this clonotype: Lacking the conserved final phenylalanine or tryptophan, this CDR3 likely reflects a read error. The rearrangement uses TRBV4-1 and TRBJ2-3; D unresolved. CDR1 and CDR2 from the germline V gene are MGHRA and YSYEKL. The CDR3 runs to 13 residues. Trimming left V 1 base short and J 6 bases short, with 8 bases between. As DNA, the CDR3 is TGCGCCAGCAGCCAAGTCGGGTCGGATACGCAGTATTCT. It translates to CASSQVGSDTQYS.

This clonotype was observed a few times. The chain combines TRBV30 with TRBJ2-1; no reliable D call. The V gene's germline CDR1 is GTSNPN and CDR2 SVGIG (reference sequence). Trimming took 6 bases from V and 0 from J, leaving 15 bases between them. This CDR3 contains 15 residues. In DNA form, the CDR3 reads TGTGCCTGTACCGACCTCTATATCTCCTACAATGAGCAGTTCTTC. The encoded protein is CACTDLYISYNEQFF.

Comments on this clonotype: This CDR3 fails to terminate in the conserved phenylalanine or tryptophan, so it likely reflects a read error. It is unclear where the CDR3 begins or ends on the DNA, so no DNA is shown, and the CDR3 is as TCRdb lists it. The rearrangement links TRBV4-3 to TRBJ2-7; TRBD2 is taken as the D call from the table, unchecked against the DNA. Germline CDR1 and CDR2: LGHNA and YSLEER. Inclusive of both ends, the CDR3 amounts to 15 amino acids. CDR3 amino acids: CASSPGLAGLYERYS.

The sample holds a few counts of this clonotype. The chain is built from TRBV2 and TRBJ2-1; 11 bases fit TRBD2. The CDR3 loop spans 17 amino acids. After removal of 0 bases from V and 7 bases from J, the junction contained 8 bases not matched to a gene. In germline, CDR1 is SNHLY, CDR2 FYNNEI. The CDR3 loop reads CASSEAGRTSGGNEQFF. CDR3 nucleotides: TGTGCCAGCAGTGAAGCCGGAAGAACTAGCGGGGGAAATGAGCAGTTCTTC.

This clonotype was observed many times. The V gene is TRBV27, the J gene TRBJ1-5; no clear D. The CDR3 runs to 12 residues. Germline CDR1 is MNHEY and CDR2 is SMNVEV (reference sequence). V lost 3 bases and J lost 4, with 4 bases in between. The CDR3 protein is CASSFQNQPQHF. CDR3 DNA sequence: TGTGCCAGCAGTTTTCAGAATCAGCCCCAGCATTTT.

This clonotype was seen at least ten times. This chain joins TRBV11-2 and TRBJ1-5; D is ambiguous. Germline CDR1 is SGHAT and CDR2 is FQNNGV. The CDR3 totals 12 residues. With 1 base removed from V and 7 bases from J, the gap between germline ends came to 5 bases. The CDR3 spells CASSLVGQPQHF. CDR3 sequence (DNA): TGTGCCAGCAGCTTAGTTGGACAGCCCCAGCATTTT.

This clonotype turned up a few times. V usage is TRBV13 and J usage is TRBJ1-1, with D unclear. This CDR3 contains 11 residues. Germline assignment: CDR1 PRHDT and CDR2 FYEKMQ (reference sequence). Trimming removed 2 bases at V and 8 bases at J, with 6 bases between. Here the CDR3 reads CASSLSVEAFF. The CDR3 DNA reads as TGTGCCAGCAGCTTATCCGTGGAAGCTTTCTTT. Full variable domain (outside the CDR3, taken from reference TRBV13 and TRBJ1-1): AAGVIQSPRHLIKEKRETATLKCYPIPRHDTVYWYQQGPGQDPQFLISFYEKMQSDKGSIPDRFSAQQFSDYHSELNMSSLELGDSALYFCASSLSVEAFFGQGTRLTVV.

A remark on this clonotype: A much bigger clone sits one base away, suggesting this may be a read error. The V call is TRBV28, the J call TRBJ2-3, with D possibly called TRBD1 or TRBD2 (6 bases each). V lost 10 bases and J 1 base, leaving 18 bases between the germline ends. Per germline, CDR1 MDHEN and CDR2 SYDVKM. This CDR3 contains 15 residues. The CDR3 DNA follows: TGTGCCAACACCCCGGGGGCCTTAGGCACAGATACGCAGTATTTT. Translation gives CANTPGALGTDTQYF.

This clonotype was recorded many times. CDR3 sequence (DNA): TGTGCCACCAGTGATTCAATGACCCCAAATATCAACACCGGGGAGCTGTTTTTT. Translated: CATSDSMTPNINTGELFF. The chain is built from TRBV24-1 and TRBJ2-2, with D uncertain. The CDR3 covers 18 residues. CDR1 is KGHDR, CDR2 SFDVKD, per germline. Trimming cost V 2 bases and J 2 bases, with 17 bases left between them.

This clonotype was detected a few times. This rearrangement joins TRBV7-9 to TRBJ2-1; tentatively, D is TRBD2 (6 bases). CDR3 length: 13 residues. The V gene lost 5 bases and the J gene lost 6 bases, with 11 bases spanning the gap. From germline, CDR1 is SEHNR and CDR2 FQNEAQ (reference sequence). The CDR3: CASSETSINEQFF. The CDR3 coding sequence is TGTGCCAGCAGCGAAACTAGCATCAATGAGCAGTTCTTC.

Turning to this clonotype: This clone may be a read error of a much larger clone one base away. V is TRBV24-1 and J is TRBJ2-3; no definite D call. The CDR3 is 12 residues long. CDR1 is KGHDR, CDR2 SFDVKD, per germline. CDR3 amino acids: CAASDSIDTQYF. The CDR3 nucleotides are TGTGCCGCCAGTGATTCTATAGATACGCAGTATTTT.

In this sample, this clonotype turned up many times. V usage is TRBV5-5 and J usage is TRBJ2-3; no definite D call. This CDR3 region has 14 residues. With 0 bases removed from V and 1 base from J, the gap between germline ends came to 6 bases. In germline, CDR1 is SGHKS, CDR2 YYEKEE (reference sequence). The CDR3 DNA reads as TGTGCCAGCAGCTTGGATGGGGGCACAGATACGCAGTATTTT. It encodes CASSLDGGTDTQYF.

This clonotype was seen more than once but under ten times. This may stem from a read error, because a much larger clone lies one nucleotide away. The chain is built from TRBV20-1 and TRBJ2-3; D possibly corresponds to TRBD2 (5 bases). Germline V gene data show CDR1 as DFQATT and CDR2 as SNEGSKA (reference sequence). The CDR3 runs 13 residues. The germline V and J ends were trimmed by 1 base and 4 bases, with 9 bases remaining between them. In DNA form, the CDR3 reads TGCAGTGCTAGAGGACTTAGCGCAGATACGCAGTATTTT. Protein sequence: CSARGLSADTQYF.

This clonotype was counted many times. CDR3 DNA: TGTGCCAGCAGCCAAGGGGGGGAGAGCACTGAAGCTTTCTTT. As protein: CASSQGGESTEAFF. The chain carries TRBV12-3 or TRBV12-4 and TRBJ1-1, with D maybe TRBD1 (6 bases). CDR3 length: 14 residues. The V gene lost 6 bases and the J gene lost 4 bases, with 15 bases spanning the gap.

This clonotype came up many times. The gene calls are TRBV6-2 or TRBV6-3 and TRBJ2-3, with a tentative D call TRBD2 (5 bases). Germline lookup yields CDR1 MNHEY and CDR2 SVGEGT. Trimming pared 6 bases from V and 6 bases from J, leaving 16 bases between. CDR3 length: 14 residues. The CDR3 region is CASSQLVFFDTQYF. CDR3 in DNA: TGTGCCAGCAGCCAACTAGTTTTTTTCGATACGCAGTATTTT.

This clonotype was counted at least ten times. The rearrangement uses TRBV20-1 and TRBJ2-3; 10 bases are a match to TRBD2. J was trimmed by 0 bases and V by 6 bases; bases with no gene match: 9. The CDR3 contains 16 residues. Germline CDR1 DFQATT, CDR2 SNEGSKA (reference sequence). The CDR3 DNA reads as TGCAGTGCCCCGTGGGAGCGGGGGGGAAGCACAGATACGCAGTATTTT. This translates into CSAPWERGGSTDTQYF.

There are many counts of this clonotype. The chain is built from TRBV9 and TRBJ2-1; D remains unclear. This CDR3 is 13 amino acids long. V gave up 0 bases and J gave up 6 bases, with 7 bases separating them. The germline CDR1 and CDR2 sequences are SGDLS and YYNGEE. The CDR3 DNA sequence: TGTGCCAGCAGCGTAGCCCCCAGCAATGAGCAGTTCTTC. Amino acid sequence: CASSVAPSNEQFF.

Many counts were recorded for this clonotype. This chain links TRBV13 with TRBJ2-3, with 11 bases matching TRBD2. The ends lost 5 bases at V and 4 bases at J; junction bases unmatched: 5. Germline V gene sequence: CDR1 PRHDT, CDR2 FYEKMQ (reference sequence). CDR3 length equals 15 residues. The CDR3 spells CASSRLAGGSDTQYF. The CDR3 nucleotides are TGTGCCAGCAGCCGTCTAGCGGGGGGATCAGATACGCAGTATTTT.

This clonotype was seen many times. This rearrangement joins TRBV4-3 to TRBJ2-1; 7 nucleotides match TRBD2. This CDR3 contains 15 residues. Germline CDR1 reads LGHNA; CDR2 reads YSLEER. Trimming at V came to 2 bases and at J to 15 bases, leaving 16 bases not matched to a gene. The chain's CDR3 is CASSQIPPTSAGAFF. The CDR3 nucleotides are TGCGCCAGCAGCCAAATTCCACCCACTAGCGCCGGTGCGTTCTTC.

This clonotype has ten or more counts. The chain is built from TRBV4-3 and TRBJ2-7; TRBD2 agrees at 13 bases. Trimming at V came to 2 bases and at J to 4 bases, leaving 5 bases not matched to a gene. The length of the CDR3 is 16 residues. Germline V gene data show CDR1 as LGHNA and CDR2 as YSLEER. CDR3 in amino acids: CASSQQLAGGQYEQYF. In DNA, the CDR3 is TGCGCCAGCAGCCAACAACTAGCGGGGGGGCAGTACGAGCAGTACTTC.

This clonotype occurred a few times. V gene TRBV11-2 combines with J gene TRBJ2-3, with D perhaps being TRBD1 or TRBD2 (6 bases each). Germline CDR1 SGHAT, CDR2 FQNNGV. The CDR3 covers 15 residues. With 5 bases removed from V and 5 bases from J, the gap between germline ends came to 17 bases. The CDR3 loop reads CASSHSGGPKDTQYF. The CDR3 coding sequence is TGTGCCAGCAGCCATTCCGGGGGCCCGAAAGATACGCAGTATTTT. Supplemented by reference TRBV11-2 and TRBJ2-3, the full variable domain reads EAGVAQSPRYKIIEKRQSVAFWCNPISGHATLYWYQQILGQGPKLLIQFQNNGVVDDSQLPKDRFSAERLKGVDSTLKIQPAKLEDSAVYLCASSHSGGPKDTQYFGPGTRLTVL.

A note on this clonotype: Being one base from a much bigger clone, this may be a read error. The CDR3 end shows no conserved phenylalanine or tryptophan, and so a read error is likely. The chain recombines TRBV12-3 or TRBV12-4 with TRBJ1-2; possible D gene TRBD1, 5 bases. V dropped 1 base and J dropped 5 bases, with 17 bases sitting between them. The CDR3 loop spans 16 amino acids. The CDR3 sequence: CASSLEGPDKEYGYTL. The CDR3 DNA follows: TGTGCCAGCAGTTTAGAGGGCCCGGACAAGGAGTATGGCTACACCCTC.